One sample yielded the 2 T cell receptor beta chains listed below, sequenced in a study of T cell responses to AZD1222 COVID-19 vaccine. Sequencing used immunoSEQ multiplex PCR; TCRdb keeps in-frame clones, though not all of them. Counted here are about 150,000 clones, 91% occurring once; the ten biggest clones make up 4% to 5.5%. Sequencing used peripheral blood, obtained on day 0 of AZD1222 vaccination. These receptors originate from an adult in good health.

The V call is TRBV28, the J call TRBJ1-4, with 7 bases identical to TRBD1. Germline V gene data show CDR1 as MDHEN and CDR2 as SYDVKM. The CDR3 length is 15 residues. J lost 0 bases, V lost 4 bases, and 2 bases had no gene match. The CDR3 DNA reads as TGTGCCAGCAGTTCAACAGGGGCAACTAATGAAAAACTGTTTTTT. Translating gives CASSSTGATNEKLFF.

This clone was picked up a small number of times. The same CDR3 is also encoded by other DNA sequences in this sample. This sequence joins TRBV4-2 and TRBJ1-5; 7 bases are shared with TRBD1. CDR3 length equals 15 residues. After removal of 2 bases from V and 2 bases from J, the junction contained 3 bases not matched to a gene. In germline, CDR1 is LGHNA, CDR2 YNFKEQ. The CDR3 sequence is CASSQFTGGNQPQHF. The CDR3 DNA sequence: TGTGCCAGCAGCCAATTTACAGGGGGCAATCAGCCCCAGCATTTT.